The 2 T cell receptor beta chains presented below share a single source sample, sequenced in a study of T cell repertoires in cytomegalovirus infection. TCRdb ran MiXCR on the reads and lists one entry per CDR3 protein. This table holds under 500,000 distinct CDR3 sequences, 40% to 50% found once. What these receptors recognize is not known. The source was cultured PBMCs, collected from culture after CMV antigen stimulation. The receptors stem from a human donor in good health (CMV status not recorded). Some clones in this sample may be carry-over from other donors' samples.

This clonotype has a count of ten or more. V and J are TRBV12-3 or TRBV12-4 and TRBJ1-4; 10 positions match TRBD1. CDR3 length equals 15 residues. V was clipped by 4 bases and J by 8 bases; unmatched bases: 7. CDR3 sequence: CASSSRQGAGEKLFF. The CDR3 region has the DNA TGTGCCAGCAGTTCCCGACAGGGGGCCGGGGAAAAACTGTTTTTT.

The chain carries TRBV12-3 or TRBV12-4 and TRBJ2-7; D may correspond to TRBD1 or TRBD2 (6 bases each). Deletions cut 2 bases from V and 7 bases from J, with 12 bases between. This CDR3 contains 13 residues. The CDR3 DNA follows: TGTGCCAGCAGTTTAAGGGGGGTGTGGGAGCAGTACTTC. Translation gives CASSLRGVWEQYF.